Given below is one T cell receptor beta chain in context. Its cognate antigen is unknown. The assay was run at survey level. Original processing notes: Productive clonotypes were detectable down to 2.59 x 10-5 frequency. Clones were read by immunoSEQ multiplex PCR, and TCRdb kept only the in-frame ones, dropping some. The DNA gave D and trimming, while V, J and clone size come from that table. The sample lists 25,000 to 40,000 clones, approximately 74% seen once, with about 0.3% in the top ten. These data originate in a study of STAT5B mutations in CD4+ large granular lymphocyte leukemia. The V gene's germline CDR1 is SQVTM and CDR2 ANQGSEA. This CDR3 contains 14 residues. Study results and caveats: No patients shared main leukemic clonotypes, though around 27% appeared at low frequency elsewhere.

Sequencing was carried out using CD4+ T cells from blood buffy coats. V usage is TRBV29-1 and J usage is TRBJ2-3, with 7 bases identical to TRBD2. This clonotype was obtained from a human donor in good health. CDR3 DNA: TGCAGTGCGGCCCTAGCGGCTAGCACAGATACGCAGTATTTT. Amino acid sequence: CSAALAASTDTQYF.